This T cell receptor beta chain was recorded in a study of vaccination effects on CD4 cells after COVID-19. Overall study: IL-2 at about 9.7 IU/ml and peptides at 10 ug/ml were added to cultured PBMC, fewer than 2.5 million per well.

Profiled with immunoSEQ multiplex PCR; TCRdb holds only in-frame clones, not every one. The sample has some 60,000 clones, under 85% seen once. Once cultured for 10 to 11 days, the cells underwent separation to obtain CD4+ T cells. Subjects were given two BNT162b2 or mRNA-1273 vaccine doses. About this clone: Its antigen is currently unknown.

The CDR3 spans 13 residues. Germline assignment: CDR1 SGHRS and CDR2 YFSETQ. V lost 2 bases and J lost 1, with 6 bases in between. The TCR comes from a human donor who received a COVID-19 vaccine. The V call is TRBV5-1, the J call TRBJ2-5, with D unresolved. Sequencing used CD4+ T cells from PBMCs cultured without peptide, obtained after COVID-19 vaccination. CDR3 region: CASSLGSQETQYF. Written as DNA, the CDR3 is TGCGCCAGCAGCTTAGGGTCCCAAGAGACCCAGTACTTC.